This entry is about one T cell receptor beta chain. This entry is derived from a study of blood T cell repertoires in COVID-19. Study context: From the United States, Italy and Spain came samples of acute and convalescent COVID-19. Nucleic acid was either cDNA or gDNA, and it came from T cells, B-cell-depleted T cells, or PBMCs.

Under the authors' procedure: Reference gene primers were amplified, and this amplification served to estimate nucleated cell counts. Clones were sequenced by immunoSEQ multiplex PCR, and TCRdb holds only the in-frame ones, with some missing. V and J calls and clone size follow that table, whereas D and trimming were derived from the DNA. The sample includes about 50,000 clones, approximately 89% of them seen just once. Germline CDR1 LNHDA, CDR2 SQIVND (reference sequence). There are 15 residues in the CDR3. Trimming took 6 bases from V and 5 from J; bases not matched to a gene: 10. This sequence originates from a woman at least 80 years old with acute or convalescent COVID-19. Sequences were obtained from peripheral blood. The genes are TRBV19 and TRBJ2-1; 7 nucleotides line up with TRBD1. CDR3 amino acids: CASRSSGTANNEQFF. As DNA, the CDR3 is TGTGCCAGTAGAAGTTCCGGGACAGCAAACAATGAGCAGTTCTTC.